This T cell receptor beta chain was obtained from a study of blood T cell repertoires in COVID-19. Looking at the study overall: The origin of the acute and convalescent COVID-19 samples was the United States, Italy and Spain. T cells, B-cell-depleted T cells, or PBMCs supplied cDNA or gDNA.

This CDR3 spans 15 amino acids. The V gene lost 0 bases and the J gene lost 4 bases, with 10 bases spanning the gap. Germline loops: CDR1 SGHDT, CDR2 YYEEEE. The Seattle patients, enrolled during active infection, were followed longitudinally. Original processing methods: Nucleated cell counts were estimated from reference gene primer amplification. Clones were sequenced by immunoSEQ multiplex PCR, and TCRdb holds only the in-frame ones, with some missing. From that table come the V and J calls and clone size; the DNA was used to work out D and trimming. The sample includes approximately 200,000 clones, 85% to 95% seen only once; the top ten take around 0.8%.

The clonotype originates from a young man with COVID-19, enrolled during active disease. Sequencing was performed on peripheral blood. The chain has TRBV5-6 and TRBJ1-4; possibly TRBD1 for D (6 bases). CDR3 bases: TGTGCCAGCAGCTTGGGAGGGGGTCGTAATGAAAAACTGTTTTTT. Protein: CASSLGGGRNEKLFF.